This entry concerns a single TCR beta chain. V was trimmed by 5 bases and J by 4 bases, leaving 17 bases between them. Germline CDR1 LNHDA, CDR2 SQIVND (reference sequence). The CDR3 has 15 amino acids. An immunoSEQ assay, version v3.0, was performed at survey level. Sequencing was performed with immunoSEQ multiplex PCR; in TCRdb, only in-frame clones are kept and a portion is missing. The data contain 30,000 to 40,000 clones, less than 90% of them singletons. None of the participants with HIV were treated outside the United States. The source of the sample is a study of long-term antiretroviral therapy in people with HIV.

This clonotype originated in a man in his late teens or twenties with HIV. This specimen was unsorted PBMCs, taken 1 year after starting antiretroviral therapy. The V gene is TRBV19, the J gene TRBJ1-1, with D unresolved. The CDR3 loop reads CASSSGRQEGTEAFF. In nucleotides, the CDR3 is TGTGCCAGTAGTTCCGGGCGGCAAGAGGGCACTGAAGCTTTCTTT.